This T cell receptor (beta chain) was documented in a study of blood T cell repertoires in COVID-19. Study-level information: COVID-19 samples, acute and convalescent, were from the United States, Italy and Spain. In each case, the material was cDNA or gDNA derived from T cells, B-cell-depleted T cells, or PBMCs.

The CDR3 runs to 14 residues. The V and J ends lost 2 bases and 3 bases, in that order; junction bases with no gene match: 3. CDR1 is SGHRS, CDR2 YFSETQ, per germline. The table lists this clone with a count of one. Profiled with immunoSEQ multiplex PCR; TCRdb holds only in-frame clones, not every one. Seen here are around 190,000 clones, roughly four fifths observed once, and the top ten hold around 7%. The receptor comes from a human donor in a cohort sampled during active COVID-19. The rearrangement uses TRBV5-1 and TRBJ2-5, with 8 bases matching TRBD2. Sequences were obtained from peripheral blood. Here the CDR3 reads CASSFLSGEETQYF. The DNA for the CDR3 is TGCGCCAGCAGCTTCCTTAGCGGGGAAGAGACCCAGTACTTC.